The sample holds a few counts of the clone carrying this T cell receptor beta chain. What it binds is unknown. The source of the sample is a study of early T cells in non-severe SARS-CoV-2 infection. The wider study: From unsorted whole blood, bulk RNA was sequenced, and the chains remained unpaired. Findings and caveats of the study: In VDJdb matching, anti-spike CD8 responses were favored while private and CD4 specificities went missing.

Unique molecular identifiers were affixed to single, distinct cDNA molecules. Each CDR3 protein is one row after TCRdb ran MiXCR on the 5' RACE reads. The data hold 55,000 to 80,000 distinct CDR3 sequences, with roughly 10% observed a single time. With 4 bases clipped from V and 0 bases from J, the junction kept 3 bases outside the gene matches. Germline V lookup: CDR1 SGHNT, CDR2 YYREEE (reference sequence). The CDR3 is made up of 14 amino acids. V usage is TRBV5-4 and J usage is TRBJ2-5, with TRBD2 identical over 7 bases. This clonotype was obtained from an adult who was a healthcare worker with PCR-confirmed SARS-CoV-2 infection or an uninfected control (not recorded which). The sequencing sample was made of whole blood. This chain's CDR3 is CASSPGLNQETQYF. DNA of the CDR3: TGTGCCAGCAGCCCGGGACTAAACCAAGAGACCCAGTACTTC.